What follows are 20 T cell receptor beta chains derived from one specimen sequenced in a study of PD-1 blockade in mismatch repair-deficient tumors. Time point: roughly 10-day in vitro stimulation with candidate neoantigen peptide 5. Their antigen targets remain unknown. Data came from immunoSEQ multiplex PCR; TCRdb stores just in-frame clones and leaves some out. The sample has some 16,000 clones, 84% seen once. The starting material was cells cultured in vitro, obtained from a patient treated with pembrolizumab. The receptor source for this set is an adult with mismatch repair-deficient cancer.

In this sample, this clone turned up a few times. The CDR3 region has the DNA TGTGCCAGCAGGTCACTCGGGACAGGGCTGAATCAGCCCCAGCATTTT. Residues: CASRSLGTGLNQPQHF. This chain links TRBV27 with TRBJ1-5; 9 bases align to TRBD1. Trimming removed 6 bases from V and 4 bases from J; junction bases left unmatched: 10. The CDR3 has 16 residues. Germline V gene sequence: CDR1 MNHEY, CDR2 SMNVEV (reference sequence).

The chain recombines TRBV11-3 with TRBJ2-7; 11 bases fit TRBD2. V trimming: 5 bases; J trimming: 5 bases; junction bases outside the gene matches: 5. The CDR3 runs 14 residues. Germline V gene data show CDR1 as SGHNT and CDR2 as YENEEA. The CDR3 loop is CASSPELAGDEQYF. The CDR3 region has the DNA TGTGCCAGCAGCCCGGAACTAGCGGGAGACGAGCAGTACTTC.

V gene TRBV14 combines with J gene TRBJ1-2; D unclear. The germline gives CDR1 SGHDN, CDR2 FVKESK. The CDR3 runs 15 residues. V lost 1 base to trimming and J lost 4 bases, with 13 bases between them. CDR3 DNA sequence: TGTGCCAGCAGCCAAGGTAGCCTTAGTAGCTATGGCTACACCTTC. Its protein product is CASSQGSLSSYGYTF. The entire variable domain, with the rest obtained from reference TRBV14 and TRBJ1-2, is as follows: EAGVTQFPSHSVIEKGQTVTLRCDPISGHDNLYWYRRVMGKEIKFLLHFVKESKQDESGMPNNRFLAERTGGTYSTLKVQPAELEDSGVYFCASSQGSLSSYGYTFGSGTRLTVV.

V is TRBV21-1 and J is TRBJ2-1; TRBD2, the D gene given by the table, was not confirmed from the DNA. TRBV21-1 is labeled a pseudogene. This CDR3 comprises 17 residues. CDR3 DNA sequence: TGTGCCAGCAGTCTAGCTACTAGCGGGAGAACCTGGAATGAGCAGTTCTTC. Its protein is CASSLATSGRTWNEQFF.

The chain employs TRBV15 and TRBJ2-7, with 9 positions matching TRBD1. Trimming took 0 bases from V and 4 from J; bases not matched to a gene: 13. The CDR3 has 18 residues. Germline-derived CDR1 and CDR2 are LNHNV and YYDKDF (reference sequence). DNA of the CDR3: TGTGCCACCAGCAGAGATCTCGGGAGTTGGGACAGGGAGTACGAGCAGTACTTC. Its protein product is CATSRDLGSWDREYEQYF.

The chain joins TRBV18 to TRBJ1-1, with D possibly TRBD1 on 5 matching bases. The germline V and J ends were trimmed by 2 bases and 4 bases, with 11 bases remaining between them. Germline loops: CDR1 KGHSH, CDR2 LQKENI. The CDR3 runs 14 residues. This CDR3 is CASSPKHGGTEAFF. CDR3 nucleotide sequence: TGTGCCAGCTCACCAAAACATGGGGGCACTGAAGCTTTCTTT.

The CDR3 here is CASSLSGPREGEQYF. The CDR3, as DNA: TGTGCCAGCAGCTTATCGGGGCCGCGGGAGGGTGAGCAGTACTTC. This chain connects TRBV11-3 to TRBJ2-7; TRBD2 matches 9 bases. The ends lost 2 bases at V and 7 bases at J; junction bases unmatched: 9. The CDR3 has 15 amino acids. The germline gives CDR1 SGHNT, CDR2 YENEEA.

The V call is TRBV27, the J call TRBJ2-3; the match to TRBD2 covers 10 bases. V lost 0 bases, J lost 0 bases, and 0 bases stayed unmatched. The CDR3 is made up of 16 amino acids. Per the germline V gene, CDR1 is MNHEY and CDR2 is SMNVEV (reference sequence). CDR3 sequence reads: CASSLSTSGSTDTQYF. Written as DNA, the CDR3 is TGTGCCAGCAGTTTATCGACTAGCGGGAGCACAGATACGCAGTATTTT.

The J gene is TRBJ2-1, the V gene TRBV9; D unresolved. V was clipped by 0 bases and J by 9 bases, with 10 bases between them. The germline V gene encodes CDR1 SGDLS and CDR2 YYNGEE. This CDR3 has 13 residues. DNA of the CDR3: TGTGCCAGCAGCGTAGTCCCGGCTTCTGAGCAGTTCTTC. Its translation: CASSVVPASEQFF.

The rearrangement links TRBV28 to TRBJ2-7, with a possible D match to TRBD1 (6 bases). CDR3 length: 13 residues. CDR1 and CDR2 (germline): MDHEN, SYDVKM. Trimming removed 7 bases from V and 2 bases from J, with 12 bases in between. The CDR3 DNA follows: TGTGCCAGCATCGACAGGTCCCCCTACGAGCAGTACTTC. This translates into CASIDRSPYEQYF.

CDR3 in amino acids: CASSLGRAYEQYF. DNA of the CDR3: TGTGCCAGCAGCTTGGGAAGGGCCTACGAGCAGTACTTC. The rearrangement uses TRBV13 and TRBJ2-7, with unresolved D. V shed 3 bases and J shed 2 bases, with 8 bases lying between them. This CDR3 comprises 13 residues. Germline V gene sequence: CDR1 PRHDT, CDR2 FYEKMQ (reference sequence).

The table lists this clone with a count of one. The gene calls are TRBV6-5 and TRBJ2-1; TRBD1 aligns across 10 bases. CDR3 size: 15 residues. Germline values: CDR1 MNHEY, CDR2 SVGAGI. V shed 5 bases and J 6 bases; nucleotides not matched to a gene: 7. CDR3 coding DNA: TGTGCCAGCAGTCTCCTCCGGACAGGGGGCAATGAGCAGTTCTTC. This translates into CASSLLRTGGNEQFF.

The gene calls are TRBV30 and TRBJ2-7; no definite D call. V shed 1 base and J shed 6 bases, with 10 bases lying between them. This CDR3 is built from 12 residues. Germline V gene lookup returns CDR1 GTSNPN and CDR2 SVGIG (reference sequence). Here the CDR3 DNA reads TGTGCCTGGAGTGGAACCCTCCTCGAGCAGTACTTC. This gives the protein CAWSGTLLEQYF.

V is TRBV28 and J is TRBJ1-1, with TRBD1 identical over 10 bases. The CDR3 covers 14 residues. V shed 5 bases, J shed 11 bases, and the junction held 11 bases outside the gene matches. Germline V CDR1 and CDR2: MDHEN, SYDVKM. DNA of the CDR3: TGTGCCAGCAGTCCTGGACAGGGGGGATTAGGGGCTTTCTTT. Translating gives CASSPGQGGLGAFF.

This chain joins TRBV28 and TRBJ2-1; D gene ambiguous. There are 13 residues in the CDR3. The V end was cut by 5 bases, the J end by 2 bases, with 7 bases between. Germline assignment: CDR1 MDHEN and CDR2 SYDVKM. The CDR3, as DNA: TGTGCCAGCAGTCCAGTAACCTACAATGAGCAGTTCTTC. Translating gives CASSPVTYNEQFF. Full variable domain (outside the CDR3, taken from reference TRBV28 and TRBJ2-1): DVKVTQSSRYLVKRTGEKVFLECVQDMDHENMFWYRQDPGLGLRLIYFSYDVKMKEKGDIPEGYSVSREKKERFSLILESASTNQTSMYLCASSPVTYNEQFFGPGTRLTVL.

A single count supports this clone. This sequence joins TRBV11-2 and TRBJ2-2; 8 nucleotides align to TRBD1. After removal of 5 bases from V and 7 bases from J, the junction contained 15 bases not matched to a gene. The CDR3 runs 17 residues. Per germline, CDR1 SGHAT and CDR2 FQNNGV. The CDR3 DNA reads TGTGCCAGCAGCCCACTCGCCAAGACAGGGGCCGGCGGGGAGCTGTTTTTT. This codes for CASSPLAKTGAGGELFF.

The V call is TRBV30, the J call TRBJ1-1; 7 bases map to TRBD1. Germline V gene sequence: CDR1 GTSNPN, CDR2 SVGIG (reference sequence). CDR3 length: 12 amino acids. The CDR3 region has the DNA TGTGCTCGGGACAGACGAGGGGGTGAAGCTTTCTTT. Translating gives CARDRRGGEAFF.

CDR3 sequence (DNA): TGTGCCAGCAGCTATACTAGCGGGAGTGGCGAGCAGTACTTC. Translated: CASSYTSGSGEQYF. V usage is TRBV7-6 and J usage is TRBJ2-7; 11 nucleotides match TRBD2. V dropped 4 bases and J dropped 6; count of bases not matched to a gene: 5. This CDR3 has 14 amino acids. Germline lookup yields CDR1 SGHVS and CDR2 FNYEAQ.

The chain recombines TRBV19 with TRBJ2-7; 8 bases agree with TRBD1. The CDR3 sequence is 15 residues long. CDR1 LNHDA and CDR2 SQIVND come from the germline V gene (reference sequence). V trimming: 6 bases; J trimming: 1 base; junction bases outside the gene matches: 8. CDR3 sequence: CASRSTGQVSYEQYF. The CDR3 nucleotides read TGTGCCAGTAGATCCACGGGACAGGTGTCCTACGAGCAGTACTTC. Combining the CDR3 with reference TRBV19 and TRBJ2-7 gives the whole variable domain DGGITQSPKYLFRKEGQNVTLSCEQNLNHDAMYWYRQDPGQGLRLIYYSQIVNDFQKGDIAEGYSVSREKKESFPLTVTSAQKNPTAFYLCASRSTGQVSYEQYFGPGTRLTVT.

This chain links TRBV5-1 with TRBJ2-3, with D perhaps matching TRBD1 or TRBD2 (5 bases each). Per the germline V gene, CDR1 is SGHRS and CDR2 is YFSETQ. The CDR3 runs 13 residues. The germline V and J ends were trimmed by 2 bases and 5 bases, with 9 bases remaining between them. The CDR3 DNA sequence: TGCGCCAGCAGCTTTTGGGGGAGAGATACGCAGTATTTT. Translated: CASSFWGRDTQYF. Full variable domain (outside the CDR3, taken from reference TRBV5-1 and TRBJ2-3): KAGVTQTPRYLIKTRGQQVTLSCSPISGHRSVSWYQQTPGQGLQFLFEYFSETQRNKGNFPGRFSGRQFSNSRSEMNVSTLELGDSALYLCASSFWGRDTQYFGPGTRLTVL.